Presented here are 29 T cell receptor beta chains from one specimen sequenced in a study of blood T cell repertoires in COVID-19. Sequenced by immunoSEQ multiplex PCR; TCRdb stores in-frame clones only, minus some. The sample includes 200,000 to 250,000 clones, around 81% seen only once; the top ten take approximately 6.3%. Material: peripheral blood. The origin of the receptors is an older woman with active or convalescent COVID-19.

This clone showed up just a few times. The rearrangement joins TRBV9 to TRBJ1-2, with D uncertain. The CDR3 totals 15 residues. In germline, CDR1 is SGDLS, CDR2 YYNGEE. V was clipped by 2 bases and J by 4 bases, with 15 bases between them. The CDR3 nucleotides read TGTGCCAGCAGCGTCTCGGGATCCTGGACCTATGGCTACACCTTC. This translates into CASSVSGSWTYGYTF.

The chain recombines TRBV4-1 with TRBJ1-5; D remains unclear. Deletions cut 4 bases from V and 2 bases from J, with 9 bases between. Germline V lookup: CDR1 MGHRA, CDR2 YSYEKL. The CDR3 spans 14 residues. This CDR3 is CASSPTWGNQPQHF. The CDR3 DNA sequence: TGCGCCAGCAGCCCGACTTGGGGCAATCAGCCCCAGCATTTT.

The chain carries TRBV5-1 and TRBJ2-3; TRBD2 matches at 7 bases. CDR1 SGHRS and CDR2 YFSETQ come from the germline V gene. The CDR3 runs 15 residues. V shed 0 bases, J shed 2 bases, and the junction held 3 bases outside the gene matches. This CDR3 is CASSLGRGYTDTQYF. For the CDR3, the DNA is TGCGCCAGCAGCTTGGGGCGGGGGTACACAGATACGCAGTATTTT.

The CDR3 sequence: CASSLKQGAVYEQYF. CDR3 DNA: TGCGCCAGCAGCTTGAAACAGGGGGCAGTCTACGAGCAGTACTTC. This chain uses TRBV5-1 with TRBJ2-7, with 9 positions matching TRBD1. Trimming removed 1 base from V and 3 bases from J; junction bases left unmatched: 5. This CDR3 is built from 15 residues. In germline, CDR1 is SGHRS, CDR2 YFSETQ.

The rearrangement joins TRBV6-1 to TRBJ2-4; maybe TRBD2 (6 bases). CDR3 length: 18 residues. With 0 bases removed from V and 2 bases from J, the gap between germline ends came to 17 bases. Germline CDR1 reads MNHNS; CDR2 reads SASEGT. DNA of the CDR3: TGTGCCAGCAGTGAAGCGACGTTAGCGGTGAGACCCAAAAACATTCAGTACTTC. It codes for CASSEATLAVRPKNIQYF.

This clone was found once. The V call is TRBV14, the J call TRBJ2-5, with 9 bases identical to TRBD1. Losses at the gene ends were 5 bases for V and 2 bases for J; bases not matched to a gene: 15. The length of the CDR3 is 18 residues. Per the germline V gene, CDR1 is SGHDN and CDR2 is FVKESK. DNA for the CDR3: TGTGCCAGCAGCGATCAACCAAGTAGGACAGGGGTACAAGAGACCCAGTACTTC. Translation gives CASSDQPSRTGVQETQYF.

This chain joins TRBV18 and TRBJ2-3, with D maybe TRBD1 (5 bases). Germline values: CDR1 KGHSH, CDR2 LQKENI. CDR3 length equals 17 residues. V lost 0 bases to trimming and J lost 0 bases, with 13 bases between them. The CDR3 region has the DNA TGTGCCAGCTCACCACCGGGGCCGCGCCTTAGCACAGATACGCAGTATTTT. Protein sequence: CASSPPGPRLSTDTQYF.

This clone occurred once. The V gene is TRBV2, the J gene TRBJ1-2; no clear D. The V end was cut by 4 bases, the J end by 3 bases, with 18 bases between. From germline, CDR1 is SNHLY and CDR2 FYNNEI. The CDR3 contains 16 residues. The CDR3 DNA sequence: TGTGCCAGCAGTGTATCTCCCCTTCCCCGGTACTATGGCTACACCTTC. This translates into CASSVSPLPRYYGYTF.

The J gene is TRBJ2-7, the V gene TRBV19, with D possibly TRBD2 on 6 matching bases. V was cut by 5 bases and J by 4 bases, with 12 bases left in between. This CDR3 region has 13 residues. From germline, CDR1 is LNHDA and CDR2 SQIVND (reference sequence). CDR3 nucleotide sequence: TGTGCCAGTAGTCGAGGGGCGGGATACGAGCAGTACGTC. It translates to CASSRGAGYEQYV.

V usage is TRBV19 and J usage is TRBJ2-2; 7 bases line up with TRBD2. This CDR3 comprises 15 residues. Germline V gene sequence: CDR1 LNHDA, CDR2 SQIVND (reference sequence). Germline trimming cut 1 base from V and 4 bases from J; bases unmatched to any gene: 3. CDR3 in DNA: TGTGCCAGTAGTATAGGACTAGCTACCACCGGGGAGCTGTTTTTT. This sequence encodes CASSIGLATTGELFF.

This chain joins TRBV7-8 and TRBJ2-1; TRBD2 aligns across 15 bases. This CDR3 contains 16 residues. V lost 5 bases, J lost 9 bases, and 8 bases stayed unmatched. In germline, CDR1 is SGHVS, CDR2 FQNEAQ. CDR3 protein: CASSRGTSGRSGEQFF. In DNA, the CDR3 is TGTGCCAGCAGCAGAGGGACTAGCGGGAGGAGCGGTGAGCAGTTCTTC.

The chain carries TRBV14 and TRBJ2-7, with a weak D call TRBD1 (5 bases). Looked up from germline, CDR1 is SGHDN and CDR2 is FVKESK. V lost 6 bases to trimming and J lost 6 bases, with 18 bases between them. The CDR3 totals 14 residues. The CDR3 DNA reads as TGTGCCAGCAGTAAGGACAACGCCTGGCGCGAGCAGTACTTC. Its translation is CASSKDNAWREQYF.

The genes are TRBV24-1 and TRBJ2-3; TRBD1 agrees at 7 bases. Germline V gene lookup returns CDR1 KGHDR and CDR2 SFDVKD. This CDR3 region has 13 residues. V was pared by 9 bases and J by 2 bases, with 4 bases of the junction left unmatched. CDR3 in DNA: TGTGCCACCCGGGACAGTGCCACAGATACGCAGTATTTT. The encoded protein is CATRDSATDTQYF.

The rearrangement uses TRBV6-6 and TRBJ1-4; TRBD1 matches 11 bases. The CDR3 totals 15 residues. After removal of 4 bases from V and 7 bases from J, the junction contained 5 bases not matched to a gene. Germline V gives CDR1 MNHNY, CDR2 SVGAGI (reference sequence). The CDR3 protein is CASSFGTGGVEKLFF. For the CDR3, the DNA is TGTGCCAGCAGTTTCGGGACAGGGGGTGTTGAAAAACTGTTTTTT.

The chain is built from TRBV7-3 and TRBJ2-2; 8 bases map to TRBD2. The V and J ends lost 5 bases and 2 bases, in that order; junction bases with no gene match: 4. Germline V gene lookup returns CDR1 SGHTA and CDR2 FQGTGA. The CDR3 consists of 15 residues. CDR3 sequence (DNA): TGTGCCAGCAGCCCAGCGGGAGTAAACACCGGGGAGCTGTTTTTT. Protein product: CASSPAGVNTGELFF.

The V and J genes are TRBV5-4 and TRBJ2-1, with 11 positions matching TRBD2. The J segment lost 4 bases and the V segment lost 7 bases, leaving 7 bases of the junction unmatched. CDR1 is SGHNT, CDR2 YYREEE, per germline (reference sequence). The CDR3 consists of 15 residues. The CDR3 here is CASSPGTSGYNEQFF. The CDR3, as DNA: TGTGCCAGCTCCCCCGGGACTAGCGGTTACAATGAGCAGTTCTTC.

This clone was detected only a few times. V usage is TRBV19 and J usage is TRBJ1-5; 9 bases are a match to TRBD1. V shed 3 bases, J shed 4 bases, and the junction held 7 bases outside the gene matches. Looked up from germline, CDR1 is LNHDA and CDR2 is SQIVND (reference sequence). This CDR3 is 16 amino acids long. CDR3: CASSISGQGPNQPQHF. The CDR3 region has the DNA TGTGCCAGTAGTATCTCGGGACAGGGACCTAATCAGCCCCAGCATTTT.

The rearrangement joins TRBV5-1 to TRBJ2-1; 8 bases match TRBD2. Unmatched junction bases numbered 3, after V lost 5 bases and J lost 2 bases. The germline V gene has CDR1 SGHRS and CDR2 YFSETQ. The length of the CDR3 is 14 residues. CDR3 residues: CASRDSGTYNEQFF. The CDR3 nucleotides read TGCGCCAGCAGAGATAGCGGGACCTACAATGAGCAGTTCTTC.

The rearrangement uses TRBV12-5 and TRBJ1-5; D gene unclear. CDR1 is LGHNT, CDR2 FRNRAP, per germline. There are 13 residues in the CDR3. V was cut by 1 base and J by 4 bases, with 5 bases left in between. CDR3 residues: CASGLAQNQPQHF. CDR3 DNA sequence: TGTGCTAGTGGTTTGGCCCAAAATCAGCCCCAGCATTTT.

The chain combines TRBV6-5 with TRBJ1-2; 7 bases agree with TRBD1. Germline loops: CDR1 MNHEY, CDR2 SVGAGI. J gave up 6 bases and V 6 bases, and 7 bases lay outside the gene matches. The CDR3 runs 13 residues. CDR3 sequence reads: CASSWTGEDGYTF. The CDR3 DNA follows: TGTGCCAGCAGCTGGACAGGCGAGGATGGCTACACCTTC.

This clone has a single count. This CDR3 is CATSLPTGTDTQYF. For the CDR3, the DNA is TGTGCCACCAGCCTACCGACAGGCACAGATACGCAGTATTTT. J is TRBJ2-3 and V is TRBV15; TRBD1 might be the D (5 bases). The CDR3 has 14 amino acids. CDR1 and CDR2 from the germline V gene are LNHNV and YYDKDF (reference sequence). Trimming stripped 5 bases from V and 1 base from J, with 10 bases between. The whole variable domain, filled in from reference TRBV15 and TRBJ2-3, reads DAMVIQNPRYQVTQFGKPVTLSCSQTLNHNVMYWYQQKSSQAPKLLFHYYDKDFNNEADTPDNFQSRRPNTSFCFLDIRSPGLGDTAMYLCATSLPTGTDTQYFGPGTRLTVL.

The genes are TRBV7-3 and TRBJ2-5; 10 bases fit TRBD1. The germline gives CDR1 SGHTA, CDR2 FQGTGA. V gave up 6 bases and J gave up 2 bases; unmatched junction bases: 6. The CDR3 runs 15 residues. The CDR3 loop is CASSRTGGEQETQYF. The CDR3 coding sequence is TGTGCCAGCAGTCGGACAGGGGGTGAGCAAGAGACCCAGTACTTC.

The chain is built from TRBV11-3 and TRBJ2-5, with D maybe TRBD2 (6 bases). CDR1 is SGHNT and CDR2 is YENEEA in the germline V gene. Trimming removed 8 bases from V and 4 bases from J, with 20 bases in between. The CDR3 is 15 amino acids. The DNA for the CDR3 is TGTGCCAGCGCCCCCGGGGCTTTGGGGGGAGAGACCCAGTACTTC. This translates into CASAPGALGGETQYF.

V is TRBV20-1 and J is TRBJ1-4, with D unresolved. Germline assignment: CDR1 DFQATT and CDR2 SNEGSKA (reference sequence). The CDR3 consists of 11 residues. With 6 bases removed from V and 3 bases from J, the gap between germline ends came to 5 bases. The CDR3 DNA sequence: TGCAGTGCCCCAGCTAATGAAAAACTGTTTTTT. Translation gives CSAPANEKLFF.

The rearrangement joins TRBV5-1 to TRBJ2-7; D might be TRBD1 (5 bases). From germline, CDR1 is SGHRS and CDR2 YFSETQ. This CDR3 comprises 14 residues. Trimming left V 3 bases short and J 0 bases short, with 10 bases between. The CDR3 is CASSWTQGSYEQYF. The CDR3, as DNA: TGCGCCAGCAGCTGGACCCAGGGCTCCTACGAGCAGTACTTC.

The CDR3 bases are TGTGCCAGCAGCCAAGGCACAGGGTACCAAGAGACCCAGTACTTC. Residues: CASSQGTGYQETQYF. The rearrangement uses TRBV3-1 (or the pseudogene TRBV3-2) and TRBJ2-5; a weak D match, TRBD1 (6 bases). From germline, CDR1 is LGHDT and CDR2 YNNKEL (reference sequence). This CDR3 contains 15 residues. Trimming took 1 base from V and 0 from J, leaving 9 bases between them.

CDR3 amino acids: CASSLAGTWDSPLHF. The CDR3 DNA reads as TGTGCCAGCAGCTTAGCGGGGACATGGGATTCACCCCTCCACTTT. The chain couples TRBV7-6 to TRBJ1-6, with a weak D call TRBD1 (6 bases). The CDR3 covers 15 residues. Germline V gene lookup returns CDR1 SGHVS and CDR2 FNYEAQ. Between the trimmed V and J ends, which lost 0 bases and 8 bases, there was a span of 11 bases.

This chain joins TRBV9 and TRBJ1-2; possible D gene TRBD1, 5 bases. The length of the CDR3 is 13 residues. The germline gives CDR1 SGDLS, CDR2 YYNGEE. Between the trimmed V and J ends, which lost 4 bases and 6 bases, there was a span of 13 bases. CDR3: CASSHLEGDGYTF. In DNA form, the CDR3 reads TGTGCCAGCAGCCACCTCGAAGGGGATGGCTACACCTTC.

CDR3: CASSFYRGTPNSPLHF. The CDR3, as DNA: TGTGCCAGCAGTTTTTACCGAGGGACACCTAATTCACCCCTCCACTTT. The chain employs TRBV28 and TRBJ1-6; perhaps TRBD1 as D (6 bases). The length of the CDR3 is 16 residues. Trimming stripped 3 bases from V and 6 bases from J, with 15 bases between. Germline-derived CDR1 and CDR2 are MDHEN and SYDVKM.